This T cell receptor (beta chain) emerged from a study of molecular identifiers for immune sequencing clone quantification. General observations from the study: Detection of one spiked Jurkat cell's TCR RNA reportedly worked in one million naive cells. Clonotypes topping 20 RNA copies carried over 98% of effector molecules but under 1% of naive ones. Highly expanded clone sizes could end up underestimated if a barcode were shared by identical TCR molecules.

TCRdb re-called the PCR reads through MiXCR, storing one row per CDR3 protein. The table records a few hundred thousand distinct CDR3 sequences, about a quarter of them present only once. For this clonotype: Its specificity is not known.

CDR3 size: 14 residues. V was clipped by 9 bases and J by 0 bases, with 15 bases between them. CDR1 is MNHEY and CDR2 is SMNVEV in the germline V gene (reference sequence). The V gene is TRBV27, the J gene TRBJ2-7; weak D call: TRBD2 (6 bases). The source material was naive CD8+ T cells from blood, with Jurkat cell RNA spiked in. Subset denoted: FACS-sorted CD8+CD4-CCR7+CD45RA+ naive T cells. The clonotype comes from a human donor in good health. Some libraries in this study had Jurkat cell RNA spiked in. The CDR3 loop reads CASRGTPDSYEQYF. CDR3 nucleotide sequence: TGTGCCAGTAGAGGGACTCCTGACTCCTACGAGCAGTACTTC.